The 32 T cell receptor beta chains reported below all come from one sample, sequenced in a study of T cells in Graves' hyperthyroidism and ophthalmopathy (dated by TCRdb to the late 2010s). Library preparation was by multiplex PCR. Sequencer: Illumina HiSeq 2000. Amplification of TCR beta CDR3 regions was carried out from RNA transcripts. The first round of RT-PCR for the TCR CDR3 was performed with the HTBI primer set and the Qiagen OneStep RT-PCR kit. The raw public data were reprocessed by TCRdb itself: fastp quality trimming at Q25, MiXCR clonotype calling, in-frame beta chains only. CDR3 protein duplicates are merged, each entry listing the most common genes and DNA. A total of around 180,000 distinct CDR3 sequences appear in this sample, about 17% of them only once. The ten largest clones take up roughly 30% of the sample. Sequenced material: blood. The receptors here all came from a woman in her fifties or sixties with Graves' hyperthyroidism.

This clonotype was seen repeatedly, ten times or more. The chain couples TRBV7-3 to TRBJ2-7, with no clear D. CDR3 length: 13 residues. Trimming took 0 bases from V and 0 from J, leaving 3 bases between them. The germline V gene encodes CDR1 SGHTA and CDR2 FQGTGA. The CDR3 spells CASSLTPSYEQYF. CDR3 DNA sequence: TGTGCCAGCAGCTTAACCCCCTCCTACGAGCAGTACTTC.

The chain joins TRBV20-1 to TRBJ2-1, with 12 bases lining up with TRBD2. CDR1 is DFQATT and CDR2 is SNEGSKA in the germline V gene (reference sequence). The CDR3 contains 14 residues. V was pared by 5 bases and J by 7 bases, with 6 bases of the junction left unmatched. In DNA form, the CDR3 reads TGCAGTGCTGTACTACTAGCGGGGGGTAATGAGCAGTTCTTC. Translation: CSAVLLAGGNEQFF.

The V and J genes are TRBV11-2 and TRBJ1-5; D uncertain. The CDR3 totals 16 residues. The germline V gene has CDR1 SGHAT and CDR2 FQNNGV. Trimming took 5 bases from V and 1 from J, leaving 15 bases between them. The CDR3 here is CASSDQTGMSNQPQHF. CDR3 bases: TGTGCCAGCAGCGACCAGACCGGTATGAGCAATCAGCCCCAGCATTTT.

There are many counts of this clonotype. The rearrangement joins TRBV24-1 to TRBJ2-5, with D possibly being TRBD1 or TRBD2 (5 bases each). Trimming left V 2 bases short and J 2 bases short, with 8 bases between. This CDR3 is 14 amino acids long. Germline V gene lookup returns CDR1 KGHDR and CDR2 SFDVKD. As DNA, the CDR3 is TGTGCCACCAGTGATTGGGACCAGCAAGAGACCCAGTACTTC. Its translation is CATSDWDQQETQYF.

This clonotype was counted at least ten times. V is TRBV9 and J is TRBJ2-3; D is ambiguous. V was shortened by 0 bases and J by 9 bases, with 14 bases between the two germline ends. The germline V gene has CDR1 SGDLS and CDR2 YYNGEE. The CDR3 runs 14 residues. The CDR3 reads CASSVDGFITTQYF. CDR3 nucleotides: TGTGCCAGCAGCGTAGATGGGTTCATCACAACGCAGTATTTT.

The sample holds many counts of this clonotype. The chain is built from TRBV3-1 and TRBJ1-2, with D hard to call. V lost 4 bases and J 6 bases, leaving 15 bases between the germline ends. This CDR3 region has 14 residues. Per germline, CDR1 LGHDT and CDR2 YNNKEL (reference sequence). The CDR3 spells CASSRGRQVNGYTF. DNA of the CDR3: TGTGCCAGCAGCCGCGGACGCCAGGTAAATGGCTACACCTTC. Full variable domain (remainder filled in from reference TRBV3-1 and TRBJ1-2): DTAVSQTPKYLVTQMGNDKSIKCEQNLGHDTMYWYKQDSKKFLKIMFSYNNKELIINETVPNRFSPKSPDKAHLNLHINSLELGDSAVYFCASSRGRQVNGYTFGSGTRLTVV.

This clonotype was observed at least ten times. The chain has TRBV6-1 and TRBJ2-2, with TRBD2 identical over 7 bases. V lost 6 bases, J lost 3 bases, and 10 bases stayed unmatched. The germline V gene has CDR1 MNHNS and CDR2 SASEGT. The CDR3 consists of 16 residues. As DNA, the CDR3 is TGTGCCAGCAGCCCTGGACTAGTAGGTGACACCGGGGAGCTGTTTTTT. Translated, it gives CASSPGLVGDTGELFF.

This clonotype was seen ten or more times. The chain uses TRBV12-3 or TRBV12-4 and TRBJ2-5, with D possibly matching TRBD2 (6 bases). V gave up 6 bases and J gave up 4 bases, with 24 bases separating them. This CDR3 comprises 17 residues. CDR3 sequence reads: CASRTAYSRRVRETQYF. DNA of the CDR3: TGTGCCAGCAGAACGGCCTATTCTAGGAGGGTTCGAGAGACCCAGTACTTC.

Only a few counts were recorded for this clonotype. V is TRBV6-4 and J is TRBJ2-3; 10 nucleotides agree with TRBD1. Germline-derived CDR1 and CDR2 are MRHNA and SNTAGT. This CDR3 contains 14 residues. The ends lost 5 bases at V and 4 bases at J; junction bases unmatched: 3. The CDR3: CASSPGTGADTQYF. For the CDR3, the DNA is TGTGCCAGCAGTCCCGGGACAGGGGCAGATACGCAGTATTTT.

In its sample, this clonotype was seen many times. V and J are TRBV6-1 and TRBJ2-7; 7 bases line up with TRBD1. The CDR3 runs to 15 residues. The germline CDR1 and CDR2 sequences are MNHNS and SASEGT. Trimming cost V 2 bases and J 3 bases; bases outside gene matches: 7. The CDR3 DNA is TGTGCCAGCAGTGAACCAGGCGCAGGGGGCTACGAGCAGTACTTC. It encodes CASSEPGAGGYEQYF.

This clonotype came up a few times. A much larger clone sits a single nucleotide away, making a read error possible. The chain's CDR3 is CASSVRGVRGYTF. The CDR3 region has the DNA TGTGCCAGCAGTGTACGGGGAGTGAGGGGCTACACCTTC. V and J are TRBV2 and TRBJ1-2; D gene uncertain. In germline, CDR1 is SNHLY, CDR2 FYNNEI. V lost 4 bases to trimming and J lost 8 bases, with 14 bases between them. The CDR3 extends over 13 amino acids.

This clonotype was observed at least ten times. Here the CDR3 DNA reads TGTGCCAGCTCACCGTCCGGGGTGGGCTATGGCTACACCTTC. Translated, it gives CASSPSGVGYGYTF. The chain has TRBV18 and TRBJ1-2, with no clear D. The CDR3 totals 14 residues. V was trimmed by 3 bases and J by 4 bases, leaving 12 bases between them. In germline, CDR1 is KGHSH, CDR2 LQKENI. Using reference TRBV18 and TRBJ1-2 for the parts outside the CDR3, the full variable domain is NAGVMQNPRHLVRRRGQEARLRCSPMKGHSHVYWYRQLPEEGLKFMVYLQKENIIDESGMPKERFSAEFPKEGPSILRIQQVVRGDSAAYFCASSPSGVGYGYTFGSGTRLTVV.

At least ten counts were recorded for this clonotype. This rearrangement joins TRBV28 to TRBJ1-2; no clear D. From germline, CDR1 is MDHEN and CDR2 SYDVKM. Trimming left V 6 bases short and J 0 bases short, with 14 bases between. The CDR3 is 15 residues long. For the CDR3, the DNA is TGTGCCAGCAGGCCCCGACCTCAAACTAACTATGGCTACACCTTC. This encodes CASRPRPQTNYGYTF.

This clonotype was seen ten or more times. The V and J genes are TRBV5-6 and TRBJ2-7; a weak D match, TRBD2 (5 bases). Germline V gene sequence: CDR1 SGHDT, CDR2 YYEEEE. This CDR3 has 14 amino acids. The V end was cut by 1 base, the J end by 1 base, with 9 bases between. CDR3 region: CASSLTGNSYEQYF. The CDR3 nucleotides read TGTGCCAGCAGCTTGACGGGAAATTCCTACGAGCAGTACTTC.

As regards this clonotype: A read error may be the cause here, since a much bigger clone is one base away. CDR3 sequence (DNA): TGCAGTGCTAGAGACCGACAGGCCTTTGAAGCTTTCTTT. Amino acid sequence: CSARDRQAFEAFF. This rearrangement joins TRBV20-1 to TRBJ1-1, with D perhaps matching TRBD1 (6 bases). Per germline, CDR1 DFQATT and CDR2 SNEGSKA (reference sequence). This CDR3 contains 13 residues. The germline V and J ends were trimmed by 0 bases and 7 bases, with 12 bases remaining between them.

Many counts were recorded for this clonotype. The chain carries TRBV19 and TRBJ1-5, with 9 bases that match TRBD1. Per germline, CDR1 LNHDA and CDR2 SQIVND (reference sequence). The CDR3 is 13 residues long. J was trimmed by 5 bases and V by 7 bases; bases with no gene match: 3. CDR3 sequence: CASKGQGDQPQHF. The CDR3, as DNA: TGTGCCAGTAAGGGACAGGGAGATCAGCCCCAGCATTTT.

This clonotype was counted at least ten times. The chain links TRBV28 to TRBJ1-2, with 8 bases that match TRBD1. CDR1 is MDHEN and CDR2 is SYDVKM in the germline V gene. Trimming cost V 6 bases and J 4 bases; bases outside gene matches: 4. The CDR3 contains 13 residues. CDR3: CASSYGQGYGYTF. The CDR3 coding sequence is TGTGCCAGCAGCTACGGACAGGGCTATGGCTACACCTTC.

Many counts were recorded for this clonotype. The chain joins TRBV6-6 to TRBJ2-7; a possible D gene is TRBD1 (6 bases). The CDR3 consists of 16 residues. The germline gives CDR1 MNHNY, CDR2 SVGAGI (reference sequence). V lost 2 bases and J 7 bases, leaving 21 bases between the germline ends. The CDR3: CASSYRRTEPWKEQYF. In DNA form, the CDR3 reads TGTGCCAGCAGTTACCGTCGGACAGAACCTTGGAAAGAGCAGTACTTC.

This clonotype was detected many times. V usage is TRBV4-1 and J usage is TRBJ2-1, with D possibly being TRBD1 or TRBD2 (6 bases each). The CDR3 spans 14 residues. CDR1 is MGHRA and CDR2 is YSYEKL in the germline V gene. V dropped 1 base and J dropped 8 bases, with 12 bases sitting between them. This CDR3 reads CASSQAGARYEQFF. The CDR3 coding sequence is TGCGCCAGCAGCCAAGCGGGGGCAAGGTATGAGCAGTTCTTC.

The chain links TRBV18 to TRBJ2-7; D is uncertain. The V gene lost 1 base and the J gene lost 5 bases, with 6 bases spanning the gap. The germline V gene has CDR1 KGHSH and CDR2 LQKENI. The CDR3 has 12 amino acids. CDR3 protein: CASSPRRDEQYF. DNA for the CDR3: TGTGCCAGCTCACCACGAAGGGACGAGCAGTACTTC.

This clonotype was found many times. The CDR3 here is CAISRTNTEAFF. CDR3 DNA sequence: TGTGCCATCTCAAGGACGAACACTGAAGCTTTCTTT. The chain is built from TRBV10-3 and TRBJ1-1, with D unresolved. Germline V gene sequence: CDR1 ENHRY, CDR2 SYGVKD. The V end lost 8 bases, the J end lost 1 base, and 8 bases lay between the germline ends. CDR3 length: 12 amino acids.

This clonotype was observed at least ten times. The rearrangement joins TRBV7-2 to TRBJ2-1; 10 bases map to TRBD1. The CDR3 runs to 18 residues. CDR1 SGHTA and CDR2 FQGNSA come from the germline V gene. Trimming at V came to 1 base and at J to 6 bases, leaving 12 bases not matched to a gene. CDR3 sequence: CASSLGPRWTGGTNEQFF. CDR3 in DNA: TGTGCCAGCAGCTTAGGTCCCCGCTGGACAGGGGGAACCAATGAGCAGTTCTTC.

Comment on this clonotype: Its ends do not fully match the called genes, so a read error is possible. The rearrangement joins TRBV19 to TRBJ2-5; D tentatively reads TRBD1 or TRBD2 (5 bases each). Per germline, CDR1 LNHDA and CDR2 SQIVND (reference sequence). The CDR3 is made up of 14 amino acids. The CDR3 reads CAGSNAWGQETQYF. The CDR3 DNA is TGTGCCGGTAGTAACGCTTGGGGGCAAGAGACCCAGTACTTC.

The rearrangement joins TRBV6-2 or TRBV6-3 to TRBJ2-1, with TRBD1 matching over 8 bases. This CDR3 has 17 amino acids. The V gene's germline CDR1 is MNHEY and CDR2 SVGEGT. The V gene end was trimmed by 4 bases and the J gene end by 2 bases; junction bases not matched to a gene: 10. CDR3 DNA sequence: TGTGCCAGCAGTTCTAAACGGACAGGGACCGCCTACAATGAGCAGTTCTTC. This encodes CASSSKRTGTAYNEQFF.

This clonotype was seen ten or more times. The chain uses TRBV20-1 and TRBJ1-2; unclear D gene. Between the trimmed V and J ends, which lost 4 bases and 8 bases, there was a span of 23 bases. CDR3 length equals 15 residues. From germline, CDR1 is DFQATT and CDR2 SNEGSKA (reference sequence). The CDR3 region is CSANTLQAEHIGYTF. The CDR3 nucleotides read TGCAGTGCTAACACACTCCAGGCCGAACACATAGGCTACACCTTC.

The table lists this clonotype with a few counts. The J gene is TRBJ1-2, the V gene TRBV5-6; tentative D call: TRBD1 (5 bases). Per germline, CDR1 SGHDT and CDR2 YYEEEE. The CDR3 extends over 17 amino acids. The V end lost 4 bases, the J end lost 2 bases, and 21 bases lay between the germline ends. DNA of the CDR3: TGTGCCAGCAGCCCCTTGCGTTCAGGGAATTCGAACTATGGCTACACCTTC. This codes for CASSPLRSGNSNYGYTF.

This clonotype was seen more than once but under ten times. CDR3 region: CSARATGSSYNSPLHF. The CDR3 DNA reads as TGCAGTGCTAGAGCGACAGGGTCCTCCTATAATTCACCCCTCCACTTT. This chain connects TRBV20-1 to TRBJ1-6, with 7 bases identical to TRBD1. The V segment lost 1 base and the J segment 0 bases; nucleotides outside the gene matches: 3. Germline V CDR1 and CDR2: DFQATT, SNEGSKA (reference sequence). The CDR3 consists of 16 residues.

A few counts support this clonotype. The genes are TRBV4-3 and TRBJ1-2; D ambiguous. Germline CDR1 reads LGHNA; CDR2 reads YSLEER. The V and J ends lost 4 bases and 7 bases respectively, with 16 bases between them. This CDR3 has 14 amino acids. CDR3 nucleotides: TGCGCCAGCAGCCCAAATCATGGGCTGCTTGGCTACACCTTC. Encoded protein: CASSPNHGLLGYTF.

The gene calls are TRBV5-4 and TRBJ1-1; tentatively, D is TRBD1 (5 bases). The CDR3 runs to 13 residues. V was pared by 2 bases and J by 10 bases, with 15 bases between. CDR1 and CDR2 from the germline V gene are SGHNT and YYREEE (reference sequence). CDR3 region: CASSLDETGPAFF. The DNA for the CDR3 is TGTGCCAGCAGCTTAGATGAGACGGGACCAGCTTTCTTT.

This clonotype was recorded at least ten times. The genes are TRBV7-9 and TRBJ2-5; maybe TRBD1 (6 bases). The V end was cut by 4 bases, the J end by 5 bases, with 14 bases between. The CDR3 is 14 residues long. CDR1 is SEHNR and CDR2 is FQNEAQ in the germline V gene (reference sequence). The chain's CDR3 is CASSSPGGSETQYF. CDR3 DNA: TGTGCCAGCAGCTCTCCTGGGGGCTCGGAGACCCAGTACTTC.

This clonotype appeared many times. The chain carries TRBV9 and TRBJ2-1; a possible D gene is TRBD2 (6 bases). Trimming pared 0 bases from V and 7 bases from J, leaving 11 bases between. Germline values: CDR1 SGDLS, CDR2 YYNGEE. The CDR3 is made up of 14 amino acids. The CDR3 sequence is CASSVDGAGNEQFF. DNA for the CDR3: TGTGCCAGCAGCGTAGACGGGGCGGGGAATGAGCAGTTCTTC.

The sample holds many counts of this clonotype. The V and J genes are TRBV29-1 and TRBJ1-2; D is perhaps TRBD1 (6 bases). Trimming left V 4 bases short and J 5 bases short, with 17 bases between. CDR1 is SQVTM and CDR2 is ANQGSEA in the germline V gene. This CDR3 is 14 amino acids long. CDR3 protein: CSVGGTGNSYGYTF. In DNA form, the CDR3 reads TGCAGCGTTGGGGGAACAGGGAATTCTTATGGCTACACCTTC.